This TCR beta chain was profiled in a study of blood T cell repertoires in COVID-19. Study in general: COVID-19 samples, acute and convalescent, were from the United States, Italy and Spain. Sample material is recorded as cDNA or gDNA derived from T cells, B-cell-depleted T cells, or PBMCs.

Authors' methods: It was from reference gene primer amplification that nucleated cell counts were estimated. TCRdb's table, derived via immunoSEQ multiplex PCR, lists solely in-frame clones and lacks some. D and trimming were read from the DNA, whereas the V and J calls and clone size are those reported in that table. The sample shows more than 200,000 clones, 80% to 85% of them seen only once. This clone was detected once. Patients of the Seattle cohort, enrolled during active infection, were followed longitudinally. This receptor was identified in a woman of 80 years or more with COVID-19, enrolled during active disease. The sample taken for sequencing was peripheral blood.

This CDR3 reads CASSTVDRNGYTF. In nucleotides, the CDR3 is TGTGCCAGCAGCACCGTGGACAGGAATGGCTACACCTTC. This rearrangement joins TRBV9 to TRBJ1-2; 7 bases agree with TRBD1. Germline CDR1 is SGDLS and CDR2 is YYNGEE. The CDR3 extends over 13 amino acids. After removal of 4 bases from V and 6 bases from J, the junction contained 6 bases not matched to a gene.